These T cell receptor beta chains were read from a single sample in a study of T cells in Graves' hyperthyroidism and ophthalmopathy. MiXCR, run by TCRdb on the multiplex PCR reads, gives a single entry per CDR3 protein. The sample shows approximately 630,000 distinct CDR3 sequences, around 15% of them seen only once. Sequencing was carried out using blood. These receptors were taken from a woman between 25 and 40 years old with Graves' hyperthyroidism. Both conserved end residues are part of each CDR3. Each record gives: J gene, V gene, clone size, D gene, CDR3 protein, CDR3 DNA. The D gene is left open where the match is weak. Size is stated for part of the rows, as once, few or many counts, or as a class when the clone is expanded.

j_gene: TRBJ2-1
v_gene: TRBV7-8
abundance: many
d_gene: TRBD2
CDR3aa: CASSLYRTSGANEQFF
CDR3nt: TGTGCCAGCAGCTTATATCGCACTAGCGGGGCCAATGAGCAGTTCTTC

j_gene: TRBJ1-3
v_gene: TRBV2
abundance: .
d_gene: TRBD1
CDR3aa: CASIGLQGSYGNTIYF
CDR3nt: TGTGCCAGCATCGGACTACAGGGGTCGTATGGAAACACCATATATTTT

j_gene: TRBJ2-1
v_gene: TRBV5-6
abundance: few
d_gene: .
CDR3aa: CTSSLVGSDDYNEQFF
CDR3nt: TGTACCAGCAGCTTGGTGGGCAGCGACGACTACAATGAGCAGTTCTTC

j_gene: TRBJ2-7
v_gene: TRBV28
abundance: once
d_gene: .
CDR3aa: CASSLLGSSYEQSF
CDR3nt: TGTGCCAGCAGTTTATTGGGCAGCTCCTACGAGCAGTCCTTC

j_gene: TRBJ2-5
v_gene: TRBV27
abundance: many
d_gene: .
CDR3aa: CASSSNTVGQETQYF
CDR3nt: TGTGCCAGCAGTTCAAACACGGTGGGACAAGAGACCCAGTACTTC

j_gene: TRBJ1-6
v_gene: TRBV27
abundance: many
d_gene: TRBD1
CDR3aa: CASRLDRVGYYNSPLHF
CDR3nt: TGTGCCAGCAGGCTGGACAGGGTGGGATACTATAATTCACCCCTCCACTTT

j_gene: TRBJ2-5
v_gene: TRBV5-6
abundance: .
d_gene: .
CDR3aa: CASSLGRTFQETQYF
CDR3nt: TGTGCCAGCAGCTTGGGACGGACCTTCCAAGAGACCCAGTACTTC

j_gene: TRBJ1-2
v_gene: TRBV28
abundance: few
d_gene: .
CDR3aa: CASTPHNYGYTF
CDR3nt: TGTGCCAGCACCCCACATAACTATGGCTACACCTTC

j_gene: TRBJ1-1
v_gene: TRBV5-8
abundance: .
d_gene: TRBD1
CDR3aa: CASSAGQGRMNTEAFF
CDR3nt: TGTGCCAGCAGCGCCGGACAGGGTCGGATGAACACTGAAGCTTTCTTT

j_gene: TRBJ2-5
v_gene: TRBV7-2
abundance: .
d_gene: .
CDR3aa: CASSRSQGRTETQYF
CDR3nt: TGTGCCAGCAGCCGATCCCAGGGGCGGACGGAGACCCAGTACTTC

j_gene: TRBJ2-1
v_gene: TRBV29-1
abundance: .
d_gene: TRBD2
CDR3aa: CSVYGLAGYNEQFF
CDR3nt: TGCAGCGTCTATGGACTAGCGGGTTACAATGAGCAGTTCTTC

j_gene: TRBJ2-4
v_gene: TRBV27
abundance: many
d_gene: .
CDR3aa: CASSLVRGDDIQYF
CDR3nt: TGTGCCAGCAGTTTAGTGAGGGGAGACGACATTCAGTACTTC

j_gene: TRBJ2-2
v_gene: TRBV12-3/TRBV12-4
abundance: many
d_gene: .
CDR3aa: CASRLTPTGELFF
CDR3nt: TGTGCCAGCAGGCTCACTCCCACCGGGGAGCTGTTTTTT

j_gene: TRBJ2-1
v_gene: TRBV24-1
abundance: .
d_gene: TRBD1
CDR3aa: CATGHSSGQGYNEQFF
CDR3nt: TGTGCCACCGGCCATAGTTCAGGACAGGGCTACAATGAGCAGTTCTTC

j_gene: TRBJ2-3
v_gene: TRBV9
abundance: many
d_gene: .
CDR3aa: CASSVGPFATDTQYF
CDR3nt: TGTGCCAGCAGCGTAGGTCCATTTGCCACAGATACGCAGTATTTT

j_gene: TRBJ2-4
v_gene: TRBV7-2
abundance: .
d_gene: TRBD2
CDR3aa: CASSLVGGSGIQYF
CDR3nt: TGTGCCAGCAGCTTAGTAGGCGGGAGTGGCATTCAATACTTC

j_gene: TRBJ2-1
v_gene: TRBV7-2
abundance: many
d_gene: TRBD2
CDR3aa: CASSFSGGGAYNEQFF
CDR3nt: TGTGCCAGCAGCTTTTCGGGAGGGGGAGCCTACAATGAGCAGTTCTTC

j_gene: TRBJ1-1
v_gene: TRBV29-1
abundance: few
d_gene: .
CDR3aa: CSVDDRVDPLSAFF
CDR3nt: TGCAGCGTTGACGATAGGGTTGATCCGCTGTCCGCTTTCTTT

j_gene: TRBJ1-1
v_gene: TRBV6-1
abundance: many
d_gene: .
CDR3aa: CASSSLGGAEAFF
CDR3nt: TGTGCCAGCAGTTCTTTGGGCGGGGCTGAAGCTTTCTTT

j_gene: TRBJ2-7
v_gene: TRBV6-2/TRBV6-3
abundance: many
d_gene: TRBD2
CDR3aa: CASSYGASGSYEQYF
CDR3nt: TGTGCCAGCAGTTATGGGGCTAGCGGCTCCTACGAGCAGTACTTC

j_gene: TRBJ2-7
v_gene: TRBV20-1
abundance: many
d_gene: TRBD2
CDR3aa: CSARDPQREIGSEQYF
CDR3nt: TGCAGTGCTAGAGATCCGCAGCGGGAGATCGGAAGCGAGCAGTACTTC

j_gene: TRBJ2-7
v_gene: TRBV5-1
abundance: many
d_gene: TRBD2
CDR3aa: CASSPGTNYEQYF
CDR3nt: TGCGCCAGCAGCCCCGGGACTAACTACGAGCAGTACTTC

j_gene: TRBJ2-1
v_gene: TRBV14
abundance: many
d_gene: .
CDR3aa: CASSLGRRQNNEQFF
CDR3nt: TGTGCCAGCAGCCTGGGACGGCGACAAAACAATGAGCAGTTCTTC

j_gene: TRBJ1-1
v_gene: TRBV4-2
abundance: few
d_gene: .
CDR3aa: CASSPPAAGEAFF
CDR3nt: TGTGCCAGCAGCCCCCCGGCAGCGGGTGAAGCTTTCTTT

j_gene: TRBJ1-3
v_gene: TRBV28
abundance: few
d_gene: .
CDR3aa: CASSLYLVGSYGNTIYF
CDR3nt: TGTGCCAGCAGTTTATATTTGGTAGGGAGCTATGGAAACACCATATATTTT

j_gene: TRBJ1-5
v_gene: TRBV28
abundance: many
d_gene: .
CDR3aa: CASSLIGEDRQPQHF
CDR3nt: TGTGCCAGCAGTCTTATCGGGGAGGATCGTCAGCCCCAGCATTTT

j_gene: TRBJ2-7
v_gene: TRBV12-3/TRBV12-4
abundance: many
d_gene: .
CDR3aa: CASTSQGYEQYF
CDR3nt: TGTGCCAGCACCTCACAGGGTTACGAGCAGTACTTC

j_gene: TRBJ2-3
v_gene: TRBV28
abundance: many
d_gene: TRBD1
CDR3aa: CASTKDRAASTDTQYF
CDR3nt: TGTGCCAGCACCAAAGACAGGGCTGCTAGCACAGATACGCAGTATTTT

j_gene: TRBJ2-3
v_gene: TRBV6-4
abundance: .
d_gene: .
CDR3aa: CASSDEGDTQYF
CDR3nt: TGTGCCAGCAGTGACGAAGGGGATACGCAGTATTTT

j_gene: TRBJ1-1
v_gene: TRBV10-3
abundance: many
d_gene: .
CDR3aa: CAITPGHQRGAEAFF
CDR3nt: TGTGCCATCACCCCAGGACACCAAAGAGGAGCTGAAGCTTTCTTT

j_gene: TRBJ2-5
v_gene: TRBV3-1
abundance: .
d_gene: .
CDR3aa: CASSQGRSYQETQYF
CDR3nt: TGTGCCAGCAGCCAAGGTCGGTCCTACCAAGAGACCCAGTACTTC

j_gene: TRBJ1-5
v_gene: TRBV6-2/TRBV6-3
abundance: few
d_gene: .
CDR3aa: CASSLRVLNQPQHF
CDR3nt: TGTGCCAGCAGTCTCAGGGTACTCAATCAGCCCCAGCATTTT

j_gene: TRBJ1-6
v_gene: TRBV27
abundance: few
d_gene: .
CDR3aa: CASREFLGSPLHF
CDR3nt: TGTGCCAGCAGGGAATTTTTGGGTTCACCCCTCCACTTT

j_gene: TRBJ2-3
v_gene: TRBV4-1
abundance: few
d_gene: .
CDR3aa: CASSQDQSTDTQYF
CDR3nt: TGCGCCAGCAGCCAAGACCAAAGCACAGATACGCAGTATTTT

j_gene: TRBJ2-3
v_gene: TRBV12-3/TRBV12-4
abundance: many
d_gene: .
CDR3aa: CASSLGRRDRRTDTQYF
CDR3nt: TGTGCCAGCAGTTTAGGGAGGCGGGATAGACGCACAGATACGCAGTATTTT

j_gene: TRBJ2-3
v_gene: TRBV6-1
abundance: few
d_gene: TRBD2
CDR3aa: CASSTTSARTDTQYF
CDR3nt: TGTGCCAGCAGCACGACTAGCGCCCGCACAGATACGCAGTATTTT

j_gene: TRBJ1-2
v_gene: TRBV7-3
abundance: many
d_gene: .
CDR3aa: CASSPSRGDTGGYTF
CDR3nt: TGTGCCAGCAGCCCGTCCCGAGGCGATACGGGTGGCTACACCTTC

j_gene: TRBJ2-7
v_gene: TRBV27
abundance: many
d_gene: TRBD1
CDR3aa: CASSPRTGGYEQYF
CDR3nt: TGTGCCAGCAGTCCGCGGACAGGGGGCTACGAGCAGTACTTC

j_gene: TRBJ2-1
v_gene: TRBV24-1
abundance: few
d_gene: .
CDR3aa: CATSDPGTEQFF
CDR3nt: TGTGCCACCAGTGACCCCGGGACAGAGCAGTTCTTC

j_gene: TRBJ1-2
v_gene: TRBV28
abundance: many
d_gene: TRBD1
CDR3aa: CASRRQGAIGGYTF
CDR3nt: TGTGCCAGCAGAAGACAGGGGGCAATCGGAGGCTACACCTTC

j_gene: TRBJ2-7
v_gene: TRBV28
abundance: .
d_gene: .
CDR3aa: CASSLQGFGDEQYF
CDR3nt: TGTGCCAGCAGTTTGCAGGGGTTTGGCGACGAGCAGTACTTC

j_gene: TRBJ2-3
v_gene: TRBV6-1
abundance: few
d_gene: .
CDR3aa: CASTTSTDTQYF
CDR3nt: TGTGCCAGTACGACTAGCACAGATACGCAGTATTTT

j_gene: TRBJ2-1
v_gene: TRBV7-9
abundance: many
d_gene: .
CDR3aa: CASSSRKSYNEQFF
CDR3nt: TGTGCCAGCAGCTCCAGGAAGTCCTACAATGAGCAGTTCTTC

j_gene: TRBJ2-2
v_gene: TRBV2
abundance: .
d_gene: TRBD2
CDR3aa: CASSCGGGELFF
CDR3nt: TGTGCCAGCAGTTGCGGGGGCGGGGAGCTGTTTTTT

j_gene: TRBJ1-1
v_gene: TRBV5-1
abundance: many
d_gene: TRBD1
CDR3aa: CASHRDRMNTEAFF
CDR3nt: TGCGCCAGTCACCGGGACAGGATGAACACTGAAGCTTTCTTT

j_gene: TRBJ1-3
v_gene: TRBV12-3/TRBV12-4
abundance: few
d_gene: .
CDR3aa: CASSLRESGNTIYF
CDR3nt: TGTGCCAGCAGTTTGCGGGAATCTGGAAACACCATATATTTT

j_gene: TRBJ2-6
v_gene: TRBV27
abundance: .
d_gene: .
CDR3aa: CASSLVRGGVHSGANVLTF
CDR3nt: TGTGCCAGCAGTTTAGTAAGGGGGGGGGTACACTCTGGGGCCAACGTCCTGACTTTC

j_gene: TRBJ2-3
v_gene: TRBV7-9
abundance: .
d_gene: TRBD1
CDR3aa: CASSSRDRGRFTDTQYF
CDR3nt: TGTGCCAGCAGCTCTCGGGACAGGGGGCGTTTCACAGATACGCAGTATTTT